Listed here are 26 T cell receptor beta chains from one sample, sequenced in a study of T cells in Graves' hyperthyroidism and ophthalmopathy. Using RNA transcripts as the source, TCR beta CDR3 regions were amplified. HTBI primers were the set used in a first-round RT-PCR of the TCR CDR3. One entry per CDR3 protein, called by TCRdb with MiXCR from the multiplex PCR reads. The table has approximately 400,000 distinct CDR3 sequences, roughly 15% seen once. The sample comprised blood. These receptor sequences come from a woman aged 25 to 39 with Graves' ophthalmopathy.

Ten or more counts support this clonotype. The CDR3 loop is CASSISGTSGGGRRNEQFF. DNA of the CDR3: TGTGCCAGTAGTATCTCCGGGACTAGCGGGGGAGGAAGGCGGAATGAGCAGTTCTTC. The V call is TRBV19, the J call TRBJ2-1; 14 bases align to TRBD2. Germline CDR1 is LNHDA and CDR2 is SQIVND (reference sequence). There are 19 residues in the CDR3. Losses at the gene ends were 3 bases for V and 7 bases for J; bases not matched to a gene: 14.

This clonotype appeared many times. CDR3 nucleotides: TGTGCCAGTGACCGGGACAGTCGTCCTGAAAAACTGTTTTTT. It encodes CASDRDSRPEKLFF. The V and J genes are TRBV2 and TRBJ1-4, with 7 bases that match TRBD1. The CDR3 consists of 14 residues. The germline V gene has CDR1 SNHLY and CDR2 FYNNEI. Losses at the gene ends were 9 bases for V and 7 bases for J; bases not matched to a gene: 11.

In its sample, this clonotype was seen many times. J is TRBJ2-7 and V is TRBV20-1; 7 bases map to TRBD2. After removal of 3 bases from V and 5 bases from J, the junction contained 13 bases not matched to a gene. Germline assignment: CDR1 DFQATT and CDR2 SNEGSKA (reference sequence). The CDR3 covers 15 residues. The CDR3 sequence is CSASGGLSSVHEQYF. CDR3 sequence (DNA): TGCAGTGCTAGCGGGGGACTATCTTCGGTTCACGAGCAGTACTTC.

This clonotype has only a few counts. The CDR3 DNA is TGTGCCACCAGCAGCCCCCGGGACCCTGGGAATGAGCAGTTCTTC. This encodes CATSSPRDPGNEQFF. The rearrangement links TRBV15 to TRBJ2-1, with D perhaps matching TRBD1 or TRBD2 (5 bases each). This CDR3 contains 15 residues. V lost 3 bases to trimming and J lost 7 bases, with 16 bases between them. Per germline, CDR1 LNHNV and CDR2 YYDKDF (reference sequence).

Of note for this clonotype: One base away lies a much larger clone, so this may be a sequencing read error. V usage is TRBV18 and J usage is TRBJ1-1; D perhaps matches TRBD1 (6 bases). Between the trimmed V and J ends, which lost 9 bases and 1 base, there was a span of 12 bases. This CDR3 is built from 13 residues. Germline V gene lookup returns CDR1 KGHSH and CDR2 LQKENI. CDR3: CASTGWENTEAFF. The CDR3 DNA sequence: TGTGCCAGTACAGGGTGGGAGAACACTGAAGCTTTCTTT.

This clonotype was found many times. The gene calls are TRBV20-1 and TRBJ1-1; D call uncertain. The germline gives CDR1 DFQATT, CDR2 SNEGSKA (reference sequence). The CDR3 runs to 8 residues. The V end was cut by 6 bases, the J end by 11 bases, with 7 bases between. CDR3: CSAQVAFF. In DNA form, the CDR3 reads TGCAGTGCCCAAGTGGCTTTCTTT.

For this clonotype: Being one base from a much bigger clone, this may be a read error. The CDR3 DNA reads TGTGCCAGCGAGCAATTCGGGGGGTTGAATCAGCCCCAGCATTTT. Translated, it gives CASEQFGGLNQPQHF. V usage is TRBV28 and J usage is TRBJ1-5, with D possibly being TRBD1 (5 bases). CDR3 length: 15 amino acids. Germline CDR1 MDHEN, CDR2 SYDVKM. V was pared by 8 bases and J by 4 bases, with 18 bases between. Based on the CDR3 plus reference TRBV28 and TRBJ1-5, the full variable domain is DVKVTQSSRYLVKRTGEKVFLECVQDMDHENMFWYRQDPGLGLRLIYFSYDVKMKEKGDIPEGYSVSREKKERFSLILESASTNQTSMYLCASEQFGGLNQPQHFGDGTRLSIL.

Only a few counts were recorded for this clonotype. The rearrangement uses TRBV6-5 and TRBJ2-5; 7 bases are a match to TRBD2. The germline CDR1 and CDR2 sequences are MNHEY and SVGAGI. The V gene end was trimmed by 2 bases and the J gene end by 0 bases; junction bases not matched to a gene: 3. The CDR3 sequence is 15 residues long. CDR3 in amino acids: CASSYGGGYQETQYF. As DNA, the CDR3 is TGTGCCAGCAGTTACGGGGGGGGGTACCAAGAGACCCAGTACTTC.

This clonotype occurred many times. The V call is TRBV29-1, the J call TRBJ2-1; 7 bases align to TRBD1. The germline V gene has CDR1 SQVTM and CDR2 ANQGSEA. V shed 6 bases and J 8 bases; nucleotides not matched to a gene: 7. CDR3 length: 12 residues. CDR3 loop: CSVVTGIDEQFF. DNA for the CDR3: TGCAGCGTCGTGACAGGGATCGATGAGCAGTTCTTC.

A few counts support this clonotype. This may stem from a read error, because a much larger clone lies one nucleotide away. The V and J genes are TRBV27 and TRBJ2-6, with D unclear. The CDR3 spans 14 residues. The germline V gene encodes CDR1 MNHEY and CDR2 SMNVEV (reference sequence). Trimming cost V 5 bases and J 0 bases, with 5 bases left between them. In DNA, the CDR3 is TGTGCCAGCAGTCCCATCTCTGGGGCCAACGTCCTGACTTTC. This translates into CASSPISGANVLTF.

V is TRBV6-1 and J is TRBJ2-4, with 9 bases identical to TRBD2. Germline loops: CDR1 MNHNS, CDR2 SASEGT. The CDR3 is made up of 17 amino acids. Unmatched junction bases numbered 8, after V lost 5 bases and J lost 0 bases. For the CDR3, the DNA is TGTGCCAGCAGTCCGACTAGCGGACCCTTAGCCAAAAACATTCAGTACTTC. Amino acids: CASSPTSGPLAKNIQYF.

This rearrangement joins TRBV29-1 to TRBJ2-5; D is ambiguous. V was shortened by 7 bases and J by 4 bases, with 19 bases between the two germline ends. The length of the CDR3 is 14 residues. Per germline, CDR1 SQVTM and CDR2 ANQGSEA. The CDR3 reads CSAWDGRSGETQYF. The CDR3 coding sequence is TGCAGCGCCTGGGATGGCAGGTCGGGAGAGACCCAGTACTTC.

This clonotype was counted at least ten times. This chain joins TRBV3-1 and TRBJ2-1, with TRBD2 identical over 8 bases. Germline values: CDR1 LGHDT, CDR2 YNNKEL (reference sequence). The J segment lost 9 bases and the V segment lost 0 bases, leaving 10 bases of the junction unmatched. The CDR3 runs 16 residues. The CDR3 DNA reads TGTGCCAGCAGCCAAGATACAGTGCGGGGGGAAACTGAGCAGTTCTTC. Translation gives CASSQDTVRGETEQFF.

This clonotype was counted at least ten times. J is TRBJ1-2 and V is TRBV2; perhaps TRBD1 as D (6 bases). The ends were cut back, 3 bases at V and 0 bases at J, with 11 bases in the middle. The CDR3 is 15 amino acids. Looked up from germline, CDR1 is SNHLY and CDR2 is FYNNEI. The CDR3 nucleotides are TGTGCCAGCAGTGAGTCCAGGGGCGCTAACTATGGCTACACCTTC. Translated, it gives CASSESRGANYGYTF.

This clonotype was recorded at least ten times. The V call is TRBV7-9, the J call TRBJ2-3, with a tentative D call TRBD2 (5 bases). The germline V and J ends were trimmed by 4 bases and 3 bases, with 5 bases remaining between them. The CDR3 loop spans 12 amino acids. The germline gives CDR1 SEHNR, CDR2 FQNEAQ (reference sequence). The CDR3 nucleotides read TGTGCCAGCAGCTGGAGGACAGATACGCAGTATTTT. This encodes CASSWRTDTQYF.

In its sample, this clonotype was seen a few times. V is TRBV6-1 and J is TRBJ2-3; 8 positions agree with TRBD2. CDR1 MNHNS and CDR2 SASEGT come from the germline V gene. With V trimmed by 4 bases and J by 2 bases, 5 bases remained unmatched. The CDR3 totals 15 residues. The chain's CDR3 is CASSVQRGTTDTQYF. The CDR3, as DNA: TGTGCCAGCAGTGTTCAGCGGGGGACCACAGATACGCAGTATTTT.

The chain links TRBV27 to TRBJ2-5; tentative D call: TRBD2 (5 bases). This CDR3 is built from 11 residues. In germline, CDR1 is MNHEY, CDR2 SMNVEV (reference sequence). The V gene lost 4 bases and the J gene lost 6 bases, with 6 bases spanning the gap. CDR3 nucleotides: TGTGCCAGCAGTTCGGGGAAGACCCAGTACTTC. Its protein is CASSSGKTQYF.

This clonotype was detected only a few times. The chain recombines TRBV20-1 with TRBJ2-3; tentatively, D is TRBD2 (6 bases). V was shortened by 4 bases and J by 7 bases, with 15 bases between the two germline ends. Germline V gene lookup returns CDR1 DFQATT and CDR2 SNEGSKA (reference sequence). This CDR3 comprises 13 residues. CDR3 amino acids: CSAILGGINTQYF. CDR3 in DNA: TGCAGTGCTATATTGGGGGGAATCAATACGCAGTATTTT.

This clonotype came up many times. The V gene is TRBV28, the J gene TRBJ1-1; no clear D. The CDR3 sequence is 13 residues long. CDR1 MDHEN and CDR2 SYDVKM come from the germline V gene. The V gene lost 8 bases and the J gene lost 0 bases, with 10 bases spanning the gap. The CDR3 sequence is CASQQVMNTEAFF. The DNA for the CDR3 is TGTGCCAGCCAGCAAGTTATGAACACTGAAGCTTTCTTT.

In its sample, this clonotype was seen many times. The V gene is TRBV3-1, the J gene TRBJ2-3; 7 bases are shared with TRBD1. Unmatched junction bases numbered 4, after V lost 7 bases and J lost 3 bases. The CDR3 length is 13 residues. The V gene's germline CDR1 is LGHDT and CDR2 YNNKEL (reference sequence). CDR3 coding DNA: TGTGCCAGCAATACACAGGGGACAGATACGCAGTATTTT. Translating gives CASNTQGTDTQYF.

This clonotype showed up many times. The CDR3 region is CASSLATGGSYTF. The CDR3 DNA reads as TGTGCCAGCAGTTTAGCGACAGGGGGGAGCTACACCTTC. The chain is built from TRBV12-3 or TRBV12-4 and TRBJ1-2, with 9 bases fitting TRBD1. The V segment lost 0 bases and the J segment 9 bases; nucleotides outside the gene matches: 2. The CDR3 is made up of 13 amino acids.

This clonotype was picked up a small number of times. The rearrangement joins TRBV12-3 or TRBV12-4 to TRBJ1-6; no clear D. CDR3 length: 14 amino acids. V lost 3 bases and J 10 bases, leaving 13 bases between the germline ends. In DNA, the CDR3 is TGTGCCAGCAGTTTTTCGGGCGAAGGGTCACCCCTCCACTTT. Translation: CASSFSGEGSPLHF.

The table lists this clonotype with many counts. The rearrangement links TRBV13 to TRBJ2-2, with 7 bases lining up with TRBD1. This CDR3 has 15 residues. The J segment lost 5 bases and the V segment lost 5 bases, leaving 8 bases of the junction unmatched. Germline CDR1 is PRHDT and CDR2 is FYEKMQ (reference sequence). CDR3 coding DNA: TGTGCCAGCAGCACCGGGGACAGCAATACCGGGGAGCTGTTTTTT. This translates into CASSTGDSNTGELFF.

This chain links TRBV7-2 with TRBJ2-3, with 7 bases matching TRBD1. The CDR3 is made up of 15 amino acids. Trimming at V came to 5 bases and at J to 0 bases, leaving 5 bases not matched to a gene. Germline values: CDR1 SGHTA, CDR2 FQGNSA. CDR3 bases: TGTGCCAGCAGCCCGGGACAGCCTAGCACAGATACGCAGTATTTT. It yields the protein CASSPGQPSTDTQYF.

The sample holds many counts of this clonotype. The rearrangement uses TRBV15 and TRBJ2-7; 10 bases agree with TRBD1. Germline CDR1 LNHNV, CDR2 YYDKDF (reference sequence). V dropped 3 bases and J dropped 3; count of bases not matched to a gene: 2. The CDR3 extends over 14 amino acids. The CDR3 here is CATSSGTGDYEQYF. Written as DNA, the CDR3 is TGTGCCACCAGCAGTGGGACAGGGGACTACGAGCAGTACTTC.

In the case of this clonotype: This may be a read error, as it is one base from a much larger clone. J is TRBJ2-7 and V is TRBV29-1, with D possibly matching TRBD1 (6 bases). CDR3 length equals 15 residues. Trimming cost V 6 bases and J 4 bases, with 22 bases left between them. Germline values: CDR1 SQVTM, CDR2 ANQGSEA. DNA for the CDR3: TGCAGCGTAACCACAATGGGCAGGGGAGAGTACGAGCAGTACTTC. Its protein product is CSVTTMGRGEYEQYF.